This T cell receptor (beta chain) was recorded in a study of T-cell memory formation after mild COVID-19. Germline V gene sequence: CDR1 GTSNPN, CDR2 SVGIG (reference sequence). V shed 1 base and J 7 bases; nucleotides not matched to a gene: 7. The CDR3 length is 15 residues. A few counts support this clonotype. TCRdb redid the calling of the 5' RACE reads with MiXCR, one entry per CDR3 protein. The sample has 200,000 or so distinct CDR3 sequences, about a sixth seen once. Sequenced: PBMCs or a T cell subset sorted from them (not recorded which). This TCR came from an adult woman who had mild COVID-19 (a few samples of this study predate the infection). Cell type and time point are not known. This chain connects TRBV30 to TRBJ2-1; 10 positions agree with TRBD2. The CDR3 protein is CAWSARGLARNEQFF. The CDR3 nucleotides read TGTGCCTGGAGTGCGAGGGGACTAGCGAGAAATGAGCAGTTCTTC.